The sequence of this TCR beta chain was determined in a study of blood T cells in healthy people across ages. Study outcomes and limitations: Older individuals had lower TCR beta diversity per million T cells (the decline was roughly linear). The unsorted PBMCs prevented any conclusive comparison of naive versus antigen-experienced cells.

Only a few counts were recorded for this clonotype. What it recognizes is unknown. Next came a second PCR, run for about 6 to 11 cycles, which used a sample-barcoded 5' primer along with a J-beta primer mix. Through a template-switch adaptor with 12 random nucleotides, each cDNA molecule received a tag. Sequencing of every sample gave 2.5 million or more CDR3-containing paired-end reads. TCRdb reanalysed the 5' RACE reads using MiXCR and keeps one entry per CDR3 protein. The data show some 900,000 distinct CDR3 sequences, around 48% seen once. V dropped 4 bases and J dropped 7 bases, with 14 bases sitting between them. The length of the CDR3 is 14 residues. The V gene's germline CDR1 is LGHDT and CDR2 YNNKEL (reference sequence).

Sequencing input: blood. The TCR originated in a man in his thirties or forties in good health. The J gene is TRBJ2-1, the V gene TRBV3-1, with D perhaps matching TRBD1 or TRBD2 (5 bases each). CDR3 coding DNA: TGTGCCAGCAGCCCCCCCGGGACCGCTAATGAGCAGTTCTTC. It codes for CASSPPGTANEQFF.